Presented here are 5 T cell receptor beta chains from one specimen sequenced in a study of T cell responses to AZD1222 COVID-19 vaccine. The assay was immunoSEQ multiplex PCR, and TCRdb's table has in-frame clones only and misses some. The sample lists 160,000 or so clones, over 80% occurring once. Sequencing used peripheral blood, obtained 28 days after the second dose of the MenACWY control vaccine. The receptors stem from an adult who received the MenACWY meningococcal vaccine as a control.

The gene calls are TRBV4-3 and TRBJ2-7; 10 nucleotides agree with TRBD2. CDR1 is LGHNA and CDR2 is YSLEER in the germline V gene. V lost 5 bases to trimming and J lost 5 bases; unmatched junction nucleotides: 9. The CDR3 is 15 amino acids. CDR3 sequence: CASSYGLAERDEQYF. CDR3 bases: TGCGCCAGCAGCTACGGACTAGCGGAGAGGGACGAGCAGTACTTC.

The chain is built from TRBV19 and TRBJ1-5, with 9 positions matching TRBD1. The germline V gene has CDR1 LNHDA and CDR2 SQIVND (reference sequence). The trim removed 6 bases at V and 7 bases at J, leaving 4 bases unmatched. CDR3 size: 13 residues. In DNA, the CDR3 is TGTGCCAGTAGCGGGACAGGGAAACAGCCCCAGCATTTT. Protein product: CASSGTGKQPQHF. The whole variable domain, remainder taken from reference TRBV19 and TRBJ1-5, is DGGITQSPKYLFRKEGQNVTLSCEQNLNHDAMYWYRQDPGQGLRLIYYSQIVNDFQKGDIAEGYSVSREKKESFPLTVTSAQKNPTAFYLCASSGTGKQPQHFGDGTRLSIL.

The rearrangement joins TRBV6-2 or TRBV6-3 to TRBJ2-2; D unclear. Germline V CDR1 and CDR2: MNHEY, SVGEGT. Trimming removed 4 bases from V and 0 bases from J, with 9 bases in between. This CDR3 is built from 15 residues. The CDR3 DNA sequence: TGTGCCAGCAGTTTTGGCGGCGCGAACACCGGGGAGCTGTTTTTT. This codes for CASSFGGANTGELFF.

This clone has more than one count but fewer than ten. The rearrangement joins TRBV3-1 (or the pseudogene TRBV3-2) to TRBJ1-5, with 7 bases aligning to TRBD1. V lost 1 base to trimming and J lost 7 bases; unmatched junction nucleotides: 4. The CDR3 loop spans 14 amino acids. CDR1 and CDR2 (germline): LGHDT, YNNKEL (reference sequence). In nucleotides, the CDR3 is TGTGCCAGCAGCCAAGGACAGGGAGGACAGCCCCAGCATTTT. It specifies CASSQGQGGQPQHF.

V gene TRBV19 combines with J gene TRBJ2-7; 9 bases agree with TRBD2. The V gene's germline CDR1 is LNHDA and CDR2 SQIVND (reference sequence). CDR3 size: 16 residues. With V trimmed by 6 bases and J by 1 base, 10 bases remained unmatched. The CDR3 sequence is CASRMFGREGSYEQYF. The DNA for the CDR3 is TGTGCCAGTAGGATGTTCGGGCGGGAGGGATCCTACGAGCAGTACTTC.